This entry describes one T cell receptor (beta chain). Its specific antigen is unknown. Base quality data are lacking; no much larger clone is found one base away. These data belong to a study of T cells in Graves' hyperthyroidism and ophthalmopathy (dated by TCRdb to between 2019 and 2020). Describing the broader study: A discovery cohort of around 100 patients, approximately 45 with Graves' ophthalmopathy and over 55 with stable Graves' hyperthyroidism, was used to find distinguishing TCR V-J signatures. After sampling, hyperthyroidism patients received methimazole starting at 30 mg daily, and ophthalmopathy patients received high-dose intravenous methylprednisolone. TCR Vbeta CDR3 sequencing of 130 to 150 peripheral blood samples (under 45 ophthalmopathy, 75 or so hyperthyroidism and roughly 17 progressor patients) is reported in the paper. The roughly 100 discovery patients were randomly divided into training and test sets at a 7:3 ratio. Prospective prediction of ophthalmopathy was tested in an independent validation cohort of 18 to 20 hyperthyroidism patients and 15 to 17 patients who later progressed to ophthalmopathy. The study also compared thyroid tissue and blood T-cell repertoires from several Graves' hyperthyroidism patients. Broad study findings and their caveats: In cross-validation, a model built on a 13 V-J signature told ophthalmopathy apart from stable hyperthyroidism with under 90% sensitivity and approximately 81% specificity, and in testing the same model reached 80%/75%. In validation, the model predicted progression to ophthalmopathy with just under 71% sensitivity and roughly 72% specificity, a median of 6.5 months before onset. No statistical method was used to set the sample size in advance, and investigators knew the group allocation. Most expanded thyroid clonotypes (frequency above 0.001) were also found in blood, which suggests that blood repertoires may mirror thyroid immune responses.

Including cysteine and phenylalanine, the CDR3 has 15 amino acids. Only the CDR3 DNA is retained, 45 bases long and in frame from the first base. The germline V end is reduced by 4 bases and the J end by 4 bases; junction bases left unmatched: 7. The germline V gene (reference sequence) sets CDR1 to SEHNR and CDR2 to FQNEAQ. Amplification of TCR beta CDR3 regions was carried out from RNA transcripts. For the first round of RT-PCR on the TCR CDR3, the HTBI primer set was used together with the Qiagen OneStep RT-PCR kit. Libraries were constructed in a second round of multiplex PCR, after which size selection and purification were carried out. The libraries were sequenced on an Illumina HiSeq2000 using paired-end 100 bp reads. The paper's processing steps were these. SOAPnuke was used to process the raw data, with reads discarded if the reads contained adapters or uncalled bases, had a mean Phred below 15, or lacked an exact constant-primer or identifier match. High-quality paired reads were merged with COPE v1.2.5, and unique nucleotide sequences were defined as clonotypes. MiTCR v1.1 was used to align the clonotypes against IMGT TRBV, TRBD and TRBJ reference segments. The analysis included only V-J combinations with a frequency above 0.0001, which together covered more than 98% of the repertoires. The TCS score was defined as the ratio of F50 (clonal expansion) to E x V (chaos), calculated using BLOSUM62-based TCRdist between CDR3 peptides within each V-J. Welch's t-statistics and random forest reduced 500 to 650 V-J features to roughly 13, which were used in a naive Bayes classifier (R e1071). TCRdb reprocessing: public reads trimmed at Q25 with fastp, clones called with MiXCR, in-frame beta chains kept. Each CDR3 protein gets just one entry, which takes the most common genes and DNA from the rows behind it. TCRdb, not the authors, supplied the V and J calls. The table for this sample lists around 540,000 distinct CDR3 sequences; just over 45% of them were counted only once. In total, the top ten clones hold roughly 8.2% of the sample.

Stable Graves' hyperthyroidism was defined as no progression to ophthalmopathy during 18 months of follow-up. Hyperthyroidism patients were newly diagnosed, with disease duration under 2 months, and aged 18 to 65 years. Patients with uncontrolled infections, other autoimmune diseases, pregnancy or lactation were excluded. Diagnoses were based on clinical symptoms, serum thyroxine and TRAb, thyroid ultrasound and orbital computed tomography. Trizol reagent was used to extract total RNA, and RNA quality was then checked on an Agilent 2100 Bioanalyzer. The sequence came from a woman under 30 with Graves' hyperthyroidism. Donor details come from another sample of the same person, matched by shared clones. The V gene is TRBV7-9 and the J gene is TRBJ2-7, with 10 junctional bases fitting TRBD2. Material for sequencing was peripheral blood or thyroid tissue (not recorded which). The base sequence is TGTGCCAGCAGCTGGTCTAGCGGGAGTATGTACGAGCAGTACTTC. This gives the protein CASSWSSGSMYEQYF. Reference TRBV7-9 and TRBJ2-7 proteins supply the regions before and after the CDR3; the full variable domain is: DTGVSQNPRHKITKRGQNVTFRCDPISEHNRLYWYRQTLGQGPEFLTYFQNEAQLEKSRLLSDRFSAERPKGSFSTLEIQRTEQGDSAMYLCASSWSSGSMYEQYFGPGTRLTVT.